The source of this T cell receptor (beta chain) is a study of patients and donors after allogeneic stem cell transplantation. The sample holds many counts of this clonotype. The junction departs from germline at one end; a sequencing error may be responsible. The CDR3 totals 17 residues. TCRdb used MiXCR to reprocess the RT-PCR reads, holding one entry per CDR3 protein. This sample has about 960,000 distinct CDR3 sequences, with more than 15% found just once. Material for sequencing was blood, either unsorted or a sorted T cell fraction (not recorded which). V is TRBV12-3 or TRBV12-4 and J is TRBJ2-2, with TRBD2 as a possible D gene (6 bases). This clonotype was obtained from a human donor who was either an allogeneic HSCT recipient or a stem cell or donor lymphocyte infusion donor (not recorded which). It is not recorded whose cells these are; they may come from a transplant donor. CDR3 DNA: TGTGCCAGCAGTCCGCCTTGGGGGGTCGCGAAAACCGGGGAGCTGTTTTTT. This codes for CASSPPWGVAKTGELFF.